This passage covers 24 T cell receptor beta chains from one sample sequenced in a study of beta chain features in type 1 diabetes. Of the isolated RNA, all was reverse transcribed, and so the sequenced material was expressed TCRB transcripts. Method: immunoSEQ multiplex PCR; TCRdb's copy keeps in-frame clones and lacks some. The table shows some 400,000 clones, with roughly 15% occurring only once. The sample taken for sequencing was naive CD4+ T cells from blood. The receptor set was obtained from a woman aged 18-29 years in good health.

The V and J genes are TRBV18 and TRBJ1-1; possible D gene TRBD1, 6 bases. Germline V gene data show CDR1 as KGHSH and CDR2 as LQKENI. The V gene lost 7 bases and the J gene lost 1 base, with 13 bases spanning the gap. This CDR3 spans 14 amino acids. CDR3 nucleotides: TGTGCCAGCTTATCGACAGGAGCGAACACTGAAGCTTTCTTT. The encoded protein is CASLSTGANTEAFF.

The chain couples TRBV29-1 to TRBJ1-1; no clear D. Deletions cut 3 bases from V and 0 bases from J, with 11 bases between. CDR1 and CDR2 (germline): SQVTM, ANQGSEA. The CDR3 runs 14 residues. Here the CDR3 DNA reads TGCAGCGTTGAGTGGCGGTTCATGAACACTGAAGCTTTCTTT. The encoded protein is CSVEWRFMNTEAFF. Looking up the rest from reference TRBV29-1 and TRBJ1-1 gives the full variable domain: SAVISQKPSRDICQRGTSLTIQCQVDSQVTMMFWYRQQPGQSLTLIATANQGSEATYESGFVIDKFPISRPNLTFSTLTVSNMSPEDSSIYLCSVEWRFMNTEAFFGQGTRLTVV.

This clone came up a few times. The chain is built from TRBV19 and TRBJ2-1; 12 nucleotides align to TRBD1. CDR1 is LNHDA, CDR2 SQIVND, per germline (reference sequence). After removal of 3 bases from V and 4 bases from J, the junction contained 4 bases not matched to a gene. This CDR3 is 16 amino acids long. In nucleotides, the CDR3 is TGTGCCAGTAGTATCGGGACAGGGGGCCCATACAATGAGCAGTTCTTC. This sequence encodes CASSIGTGGPYNEQFF.

CDR3 DNA sequence: TGTGCCAGCAGCCCAGGACTAGCAGCCTCCTACGAGCAGTACTTC. Its protein product is CASSPGLAASYEQYF. The rearrangement joins TRBV9 to TRBJ2-7; 8 bases align to TRBD2. The CDR3 totals 15 residues. V shed 4 bases and J 0 bases; nucleotides not matched to a gene: 6. The germline gives CDR1 SGDLS, CDR2 YYNGEE.

V and J are TRBV28 and TRBJ1-2; 12 nucleotides match TRBD1. This CDR3 has 15 residues. Germline V lookup: CDR1 MDHEN, CDR2 SYDVKM. V gave up 5 bases and J gave up 5 bases; unmatched junction bases: 6. The CDR3 loop reads CASSKPGQGAYGYTF. CDR3 nucleotide sequence: TGTGCCAGCAGTAAACCGGGACAGGGGGCATATGGCTACACCTTC.

The chain has TRBV5-4 and TRBJ2-1, with 9 nucleotides matching TRBD1. V lost 3 bases, J lost 5 bases, and 3 bases stayed unmatched. Germline CDR1 reads SGHNT; CDR2 reads YYREEE (reference sequence). The CDR3 totals 14 residues. The DNA for the CDR3 is TGTGCCAGCAGCTGGGGACAGGGTCACAATGAGCAGTTCTTC. It codes for CASSWGQGHNEQFF.

There are a few counts of this clone. V and J are TRBV28 and TRBJ2-3; no firm D call. Germline V gene data show CDR1 as MDHEN and CDR2 as SYDVKM. The CDR3 is 12 amino acids. Trimming stripped 3 bases from V and 10 bases from J, with 11 bases between. CDR3 nucleotide sequence: TGTGCCAGCAGTTTCGAGAGGATAGCGCAGTATTTT. Encoded protein: CASSFERIAQYF. Drawing the rest from reference TRBV28 and TRBJ2-3, the complete variable domain is DVKVTQSSRYLVKRTGEKVFLECVQDMDHENMFWYRQDPGLGLRLIYFSYDVKMKEKGDIPEGYSVSREKKERFSLILESASTNQTSMYLCASSFERIAQYFGPGTRLTVL.

This clone has only a few counts. The J gene is TRBJ2-7, the V gene TRBV28; 9 positions agree with TRBD1. J was trimmed by 5 bases and V by 6 bases; bases with no gene match: 11. The CDR3 covers 15 residues. CDR1 and CDR2 (germline): MDHEN, SYDVKM. The CDR3 protein is CASSYTGGEGHEQYF. The CDR3 bases are TGTGCCAGCAGCTATACAGGGGGCGAAGGGCACGAGCAGTACTTC.

This clone has only a few counts. The rearrangement uses TRBV5-1 and TRBJ2-3; 12 nucleotides match TRBD2. Trimming removed 0 bases from V and 4 bases from J; junction bases left unmatched: 3. The CDR3 length is 16 residues. In germline, CDR1 is SGHRS, CDR2 YFSETQ. The DNA for the CDR3 is TGCGCCAGCAGCTTGGGACTAGCGGGAGTAGCAGATACGCAGTATTTT. Translating gives CASSLGLAGVADTQYF. The entire variable domain, with the rest obtained from reference TRBV5-1 and TRBJ2-3, is as follows: KAGVTQTPRYLIKTRGQQVTLSCSPISGHRSVSWYQQTPGQGLQFLFEYFSETQRNKGNFPGRFSGRQFSNSRSEMNVSTLELGDSALYLCASSLGLAGVADTQYFGPGTRLTVL.

This clone was counted between two and nine times. The V gene is TRBV30, the J gene TRBJ2-1; tentative D call: TRBD2 (6 bases). The CDR3 is 15 residues long. Germline CDR1 GTSNPN, CDR2 SVGIG (reference sequence). V lost 1 base to trimming and J lost 0 bases, with 10 bases between them. The CDR3 DNA reads as TGTGCCTGGAGTGCGAGCGGGCGCTCCTACAATGAGCAGTTCTTC. Translated, it gives CAWSASGRSYNEQFF.

There are a few counts of this clone. The chain links TRBV2 to TRBJ2-7; D is possibly TRBD2 (6 bases). Looked up from germline, CDR1 is SNHLY and CDR2 is FYNNEI. The CDR3 sequence is 17 residues long. Trimming cost V 2 bases and J 0 bases, with 17 bases left between them. This CDR3 is CASSEFRISGSSYEQYF. As DNA, the CDR3 is TGTGCCAGCAGTGAATTCAGGATTAGCGGTAGCTCCTACGAGCAGTACTTC.

The genes are TRBV9 and TRBJ2-3; maybe TRBD1 (6 bases). Trimming stripped 1 base from V and 0 bases from J, with 6 bases between. Germline loops: CDR1 SGDLS, CDR2 YYNGEE. There are 14 residues in the CDR3. The CDR3 bases are TGTGCCAGCAGCGTACAGGGGAGCACAGATACGCAGTATTTT. As protein: CASSVQGSTDTQYF.

With respect to this clone: Relative to the germline gene, one junction end is altered; a read error may explain this. The V and J genes are TRBV30 and TRBJ2-2, with a possible D match to TRBD1 (5 bases). CDR1 and CDR2 from the germline V gene are GTSNPN and SVGIG (reference sequence). The CDR3 totals 14 residues. The CDR3: CAWSVVLDTGELFF. DNA of the CDR3: TGTGCCTGGAGTGTCGTTTTGGACACGGGGGAGCTGTTTTTT.

The CDR3 coding sequence is TGTGCCAGCAGTTACGGGGGAGGAGTACGCACTGAAGCTTTCTTT. Protein product: CASSYGGGVRTEAFF. V and J are TRBV6-5 and TRBJ1-1, with D possibly TRBD1 on 5 matching bases. The CDR3 contains 15 residues. Trimming pared 2 bases from V and 4 bases from J, leaving 14 bases between. Germline CDR1 and CDR2: MNHEY and SVGAGI.

V and J are TRBV4-1 and TRBJ1-4; 7 positions match TRBD1. The CDR3 is 16 amino acids. V shed 5 bases, J shed 3 bases, and the junction held 9 bases outside the gene matches. Per the germline V gene, CDR1 is MGHRA and CDR2 is YSYEKL. The CDR3 coding sequence is TGCGCCAGCAGCACCGACAGGGATGGACCTAATGAAAAACTGTTTTTT. It translates to CASSTDRDGPNEKLFF.

The CDR3 coding sequence is TGTGCCAGCAGTGGGGGACAGGGCCCAGATACGCAGTATTTT. Translated, it gives CASSGGQGPDTQYF. The chain is built from TRBV2 and TRBJ2-3, with 9 nucleotides matching TRBD1. The V gene end was trimmed by 4 bases and the J gene end by 4 bases; junction bases not matched to a gene: 3. This CDR3 is built from 14 residues. The germline V gene has CDR1 SNHLY and CDR2 FYNNEI.

The chain carries TRBV4-3 and TRBJ2-1; 11 bases are a match to TRBD2. Per the germline V gene, CDR1 is LGHNA and CDR2 is YSLEER. The CDR3 spans 16 residues. V was pared by 0 bases and J by 8 bases, with 6 bases of the junction left unmatched. Here the CDR3 reads CASSQDRGTSGDEQFF. CDR3 sequence (DNA): TGCGCCAGCAGCCAAGATCGGGGGACTAGCGGCGATGAGCAGTTCTTC.

The V gene is TRBV30, the J gene TRBJ1-5, with D perhaps matching TRBD1 (5 bases). CDR1 GTSNPN and CDR2 SVGIG come from the germline V gene (reference sequence). The V and J ends lost 1 base and 2 bases respectively, with 12 bases between them. The CDR3 runs to 15 residues. CDR3 region: CAWSAGFEGNQPQHF. The CDR3 DNA follows: TGTGCCTGGAGTGCAGGGTTCGAGGGCAATCAGCCCCAGCATTTT.

The chain combines TRBV7-7 with TRBJ2-6, with D maybe TRBD2 (5 bases). Germline assignment: CDR1 SSHAT and CDR2 FNYEAQ (reference sequence). The CDR3 covers 15 residues. V gave up 5 bases and J gave up 2 bases, with 10 bases separating them. CDR3 amino acids: CASSTDGAGANVLTF. The DNA of the CDR3 is TGTGCCAGCAGCACCGACGGGGCTGGGGCCAACGTCCTGACTTTC.

The V call is TRBV15, the J call TRBJ2-5; 8 bases are shared with TRBD1. This CDR3 is built from 15 residues. Trimming removed 4 bases from V and 7 bases from J; junction bases left unmatched: 11. The germline V gene encodes CDR1 LNHNV and CDR2 YYDKDF (reference sequence). The CDR3 region is CATSTWDRRDGTQYF. The CDR3 DNA reads as TGTGCCACCAGCACTTGGGACAGGAGGGATGGGACCCAGTACTTC.

There are a few counts of this clone. The V and J genes are TRBV7-2 and TRBJ2-7; perhaps TRBD1 as D (5 bases). The CDR3 consists of 16 residues. CDR1 is SGHTA and CDR2 is FQGNSA in the germline V gene. Trimming cost V 3 bases and J 1 base, with 16 bases left between them. The CDR3 spells CASSFGRRTMSYEQYF. CDR3 bases: TGTGCCAGCAGCTTTGGTCGGCGGACAATGTCCTACGAGCAGTACTTC.

The chain links TRBV9 to TRBJ2-4; 8 bases line up with TRBD1. Germline V gene data show CDR1 as SGDLS and CDR2 as YYNGEE. CDR3 length: 13 residues. The trim removed 0 bases at V and 10 bases at J, leaving 3 bases unmatched. This CDR3 reads CASSVGQGRIQYF. CDR3 in DNA: TGTGCCAGCAGCGTAGGACAGGGGCGGATTCAGTACTTC.

The J gene is TRBJ2-1, the V gene TRBV5-6; D remains ambiguous. The CDR3 totals 13 residues. The germline V and J ends were trimmed by 8 bases and 3 bases, with 12 bases remaining between them. CDR1 SGHDT and CDR2 YYEEEE come from the germline V gene. In DNA form, the CDR3 reads TGTGCCAGTGCTAATGCCCGCTACAATGAGCAGTTCTTC. Its protein product is CASANARYNEQFF.

This chain uses TRBV7-2 with TRBJ2-4; D gene unclear. Germline lookup yields CDR1 SGHTA and CDR2 FQGNSA. The V gene lost 5 bases and the J gene lost 0 bases, with 11 bases spanning the gap. CDR3 length: 15 amino acids. The CDR3 DNA is TGTGCCAGCAGCCCTCCGGGTCTAGCCAAAAACATTCAGTACTTC. This encodes CASSPPGLAKNIQYF.